What follows is one T cell receptor beta chain and its context. Its antigen remains unidentified. The CDR3 runs 13 residues. Germline V gene data show CDR1 as SGHTA and CDR2 as FQGNSA. Together with a sample-barcoded 5' primer, a J-beta primer mix was included in a second PCR lasting about 7 to 11 cycles. Each CDR3 protein is one row after TCRdb ran MiXCR on the 5' RACE reads. This table has fewer than 700,000 distinct CDR3 sequences, roughly 41% appearing once. This sample was taken from a study of blood T cells in healthy people across ages. Study-wide results and limits: Researchers judged that diversity estimates from one million T cells fell short of true values.

The specimen sequenced was blood. The J gene is TRBJ2-7, the V gene TRBV7-2; TRBD1 might be the D (6 bases). The DNA end lines up better with TRBJ2-5; the J call may be wrong. The clonotype originates from a man older than 75 in good health. CDR3 amino acids: CASSFRGEETQYF. The CDR3 nucleotides read TGTGCCAGCAGTTTCAGGGGAGAGGAGACCCAGTACTTC.